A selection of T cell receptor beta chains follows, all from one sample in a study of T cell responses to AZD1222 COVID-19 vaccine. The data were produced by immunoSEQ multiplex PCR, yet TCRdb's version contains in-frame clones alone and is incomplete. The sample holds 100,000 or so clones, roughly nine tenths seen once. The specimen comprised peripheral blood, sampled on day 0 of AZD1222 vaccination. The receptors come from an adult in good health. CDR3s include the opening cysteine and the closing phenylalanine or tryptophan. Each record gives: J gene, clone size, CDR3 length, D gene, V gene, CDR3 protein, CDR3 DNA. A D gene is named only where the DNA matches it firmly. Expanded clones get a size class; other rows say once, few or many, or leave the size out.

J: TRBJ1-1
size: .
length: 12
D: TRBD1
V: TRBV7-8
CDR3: CASSPGQGRAFF
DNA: TGTGCCAGCAGCCCAGGACAGGGTCGAGCTTTCTTT

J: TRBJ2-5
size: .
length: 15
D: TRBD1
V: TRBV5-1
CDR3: CASSWGDRGLETQYF
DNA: TGCGCCAGCAGCTGGGGGGACAGGGGGCTGGAGACCCAGTACTTC

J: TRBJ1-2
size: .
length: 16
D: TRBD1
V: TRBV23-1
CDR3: CASPPGQGLPGYGYTF
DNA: TGCGCCAGCCCGCCGGGACAGGGACTTCCGGGGTATGGCTACACCTTC

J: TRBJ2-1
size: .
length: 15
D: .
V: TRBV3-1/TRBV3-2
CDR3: CASSPRQLTSNEQFF
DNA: TGTGCCAGCAGCCCTCGACAGCTTACTAGCAATGAGCAGTTCTTC

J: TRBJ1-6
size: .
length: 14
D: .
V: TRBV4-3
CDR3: CASSQGAENSPLHF
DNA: TGCGCCAGCAGCCAAGGGGCAGAGAATTCACCCCTCCACTTT

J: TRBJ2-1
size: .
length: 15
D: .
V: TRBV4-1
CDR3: CASSQGASKVDEQFF
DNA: TGCGCCAGCAGCCAAGGGGCTAGCAAAGTCGATGAGCAGTTCTTC

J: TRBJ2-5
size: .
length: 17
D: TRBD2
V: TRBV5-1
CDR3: CASSLERTSGGAKTQYF
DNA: TGCGCCAGCAGCTTGGAGAGGACTAGCGGGGGGGCAAAGACCCAGTACTTC

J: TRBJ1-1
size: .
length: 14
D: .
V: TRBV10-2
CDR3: CASSERGPGSEAFF
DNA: TGCGCCAGCAGTGAACGGGGGCCTGGGTCTGAAGCTTTCTTT

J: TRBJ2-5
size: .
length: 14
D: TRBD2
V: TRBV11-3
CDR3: CASSMGLAEETQYF
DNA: TGTGCCAGCAGCATGGGACTAGCGGAAGAGACCCAGTACTTC

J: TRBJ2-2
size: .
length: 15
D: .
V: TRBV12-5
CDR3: CASGLAGAITGELFF
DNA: TGTGCTAGTGGTTTGGCAGGGGCCATCACCGGGGAGCTGTTTTTT

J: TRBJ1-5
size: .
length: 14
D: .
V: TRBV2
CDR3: CASSEAIGAQPQHF
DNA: TGTGCCAGCAGTGAAGCGATCGGGGCTCAGCCCCAGCATTTT

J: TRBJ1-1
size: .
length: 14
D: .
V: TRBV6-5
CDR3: CASSYGLGGAEAFF
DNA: TGTGCCAGCAGTTACGGTCTGGGGGGCGCTGAAGCTTTCTTT

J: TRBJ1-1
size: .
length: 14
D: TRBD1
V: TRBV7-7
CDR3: CASSGTGALGEAFF
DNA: TGTGCTAGCAGCGGGACAGGTGCCCTAGGGGAAGCTTTCTTT

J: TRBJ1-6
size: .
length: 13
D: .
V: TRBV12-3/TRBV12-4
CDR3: CASRQGYNSPLHF
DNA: TGTGCCAGCAGACAGGGCTATAATTCACCCCTCCACTTT

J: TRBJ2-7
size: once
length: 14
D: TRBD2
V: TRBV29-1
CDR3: CSVVVGLAGGEQYF
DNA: TGCAGCGTTGTAGTTGGACTAGCGGGGGGCGAGCAGTACTTC

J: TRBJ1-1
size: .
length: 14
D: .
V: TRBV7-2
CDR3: CASSQGLRNTEAFF
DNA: TGTGCCAGCAGCCAGGGACTCCGGAACACTGAAGCTTTCTTT

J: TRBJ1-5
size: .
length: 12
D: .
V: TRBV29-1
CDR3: CSVAGAGQPQHF
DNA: TGCAGCGTTGCAGGGGCCGGGCAGCCCCAGCATTTT

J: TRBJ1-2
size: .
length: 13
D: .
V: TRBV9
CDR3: CASSPIEYGGYTF
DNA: TGTGCCAGCAGCCCGATTGAATATGGAGGCTACACCTTC

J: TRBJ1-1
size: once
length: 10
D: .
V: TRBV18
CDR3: CASSGGVAFF
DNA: TGTGCCAGCTCAGGAGGAGTAGCTTTCTTT

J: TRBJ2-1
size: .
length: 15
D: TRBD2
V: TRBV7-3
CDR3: CASSLAGGRYNEQFF
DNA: TGTGCCAGCAGCCTAGCGGGAGGGAGATACAATGAGCAGTTCTTC

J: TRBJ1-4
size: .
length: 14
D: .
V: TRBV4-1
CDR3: CASSPDSNNEKLFF
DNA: TGCGCCAGCAGCCCGGACAGTAATAATGAAAAACTGTTTTTT

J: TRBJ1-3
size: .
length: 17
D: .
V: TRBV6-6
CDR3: CASSPLGQGYSGNTIYF
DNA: TGTGCCAGCAGTCCCCTAGGTCAAGGATACTCTGGAAACACCATATATTTT

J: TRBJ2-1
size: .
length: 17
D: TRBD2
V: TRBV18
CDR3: CASSLTGGPGSYNEQFF
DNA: TGTGCCAGCTCACTAACGGGGGGGCCGGGCTCCTACAATGAGCAGTTCTTC

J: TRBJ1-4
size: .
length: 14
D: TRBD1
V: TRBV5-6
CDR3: CASSLGGQGEKLFF
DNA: TGTGCCAGCAGCTTGGGGGGACAGGGTGAAAAACTGTTTTTT

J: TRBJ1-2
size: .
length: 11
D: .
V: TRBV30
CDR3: CAWSGSGGYTF
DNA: TGTGCCTGGAGTGGGAGCGGAGGCTACACCTTC

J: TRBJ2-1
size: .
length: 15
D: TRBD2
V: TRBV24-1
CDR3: CATSDYSGRANEQFF
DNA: TGTGCCACCAGTGACTATAGCGGGAGGGCCAATGAGCAGTTCTTC

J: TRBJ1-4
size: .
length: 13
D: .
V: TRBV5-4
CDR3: CASSLAGEEKLFF
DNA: TGTGCCAGCAGCTTGGCAGGGGAAGAAAAACTGTTTTTT

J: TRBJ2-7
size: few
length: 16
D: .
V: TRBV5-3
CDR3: CARSGKWRGLSYEQYF
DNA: TGTGCCAGAAGTGGGAAATGGCGGGGGCTCTCCTACGAGCAGTACTTC

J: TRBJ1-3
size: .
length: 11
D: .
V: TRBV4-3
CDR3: CASSQENTIYF
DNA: TGCGCCAGCAGCCAAGAAAACACCATATATTTT

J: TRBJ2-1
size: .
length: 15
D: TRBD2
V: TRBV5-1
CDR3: CASSPGTSGYNEQFF
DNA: TGTGCCAGCAGCCCCGGGACTAGCGGCTACAATGAGCAGTTCTTC

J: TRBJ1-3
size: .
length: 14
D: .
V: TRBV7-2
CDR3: CASRPGGSGNTIYF
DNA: TGTGCCAGCCGCCCGGGGGGCTCTGGAAACACCATATATTTT

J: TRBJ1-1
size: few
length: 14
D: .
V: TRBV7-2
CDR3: CASSTRAQRTEAFF
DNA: TGTGCCAGCAGCACCCGGGCGCAGAGGACTGAAGCTTTCTTT

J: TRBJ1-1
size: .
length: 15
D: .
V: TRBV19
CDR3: CASSSRRGRDTEAFF
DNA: TGTGCCAGTAGTTCGCGGAGGGGAAGGGACACTGAAGCTTTCTTT

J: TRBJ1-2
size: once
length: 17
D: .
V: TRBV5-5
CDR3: CASSLVTGGPSFGGYTF
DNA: TGTGCCAGCAGCTTGGTGACAGGCGGACCCTCATTCGGTGGCTACACCTTC

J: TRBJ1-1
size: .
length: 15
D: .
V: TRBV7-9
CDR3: CASSFSRDLYTEAFF
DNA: TGTGCCAGCAGCTTTTCCCGGGATCTGTACACTGAAGCTTTCTTT

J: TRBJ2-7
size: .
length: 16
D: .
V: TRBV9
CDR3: CASSVTGTFIFHEQYF
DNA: TGTGCCAGCAGCGTCACAGGGACATTCATCTTCCACGAGCAGTACTTC

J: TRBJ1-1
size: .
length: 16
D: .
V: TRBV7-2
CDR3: CASSLILAGLNTEAFF
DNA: TGTGCCAGCAGCTTAATCTTAGCCGGGCTGAACACTGAAGCTTTCTTT

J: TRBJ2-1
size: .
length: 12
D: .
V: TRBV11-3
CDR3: CASSYDSDEQFF
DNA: TGTGCCAGCAGCTACGACAGTGATGAGCAGTTCTTC

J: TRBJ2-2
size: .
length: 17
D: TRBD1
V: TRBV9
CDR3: CASSGQLTGGASGELFF
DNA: TGTGCCAGCAGCGGTCAGTTGACAGGGGGCGCATCCGGGGAGCTGTTTTTT

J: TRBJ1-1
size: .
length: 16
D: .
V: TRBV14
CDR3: CASSQDRTAFVTEAFF
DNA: TGTGCCAGCAGCCAAGACCGGACAGCCTTCGTCACTGAAGCTTTCTTT